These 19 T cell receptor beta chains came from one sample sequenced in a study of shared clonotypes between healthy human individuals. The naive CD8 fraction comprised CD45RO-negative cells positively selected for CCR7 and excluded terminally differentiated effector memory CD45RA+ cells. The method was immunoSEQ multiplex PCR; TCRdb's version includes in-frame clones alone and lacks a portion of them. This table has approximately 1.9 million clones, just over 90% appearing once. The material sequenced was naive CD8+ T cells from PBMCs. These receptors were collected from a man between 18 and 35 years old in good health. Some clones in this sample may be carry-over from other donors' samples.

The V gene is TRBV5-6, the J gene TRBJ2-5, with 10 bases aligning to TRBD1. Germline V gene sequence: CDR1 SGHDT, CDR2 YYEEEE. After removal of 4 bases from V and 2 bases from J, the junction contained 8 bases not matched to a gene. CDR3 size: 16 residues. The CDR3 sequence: CASSADRDRGQETQYF. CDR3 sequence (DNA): TGTGCCAGCAGCGCAGACCGGGACAGGGGACAAGAGACCCAGTACTTC.

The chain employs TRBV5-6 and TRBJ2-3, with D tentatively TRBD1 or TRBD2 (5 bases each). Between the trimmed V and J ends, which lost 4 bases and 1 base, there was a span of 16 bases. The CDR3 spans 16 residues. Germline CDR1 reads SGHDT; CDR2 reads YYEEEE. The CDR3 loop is CASSPEGGGGTDTQYF. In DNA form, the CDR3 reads TGTGCCAGCAGCCCCGAGGGTGGGGGAGGCACAGATACGCAGTATTTT.

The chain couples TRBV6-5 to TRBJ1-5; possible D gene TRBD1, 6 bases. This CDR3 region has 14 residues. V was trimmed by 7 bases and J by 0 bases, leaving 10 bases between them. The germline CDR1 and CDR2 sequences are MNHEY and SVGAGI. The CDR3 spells CASKQGPSNQPQHF. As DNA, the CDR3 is TGTGCCAGCAAACAGGGACCTAGCAATCAGCCCCAGCATTTT.

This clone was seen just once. The CDR3 sequence is CASSSGDRGYNEQFF. The CDR3 nucleotides read TGTGCCAGCAGCTCCGGGGACAGGGGCTACAATGAGCAGTTCTTC. The J gene is TRBJ2-1, the V gene TRBV7-9, with 10 bases lining up with TRBD1. Germline values: CDR1 SEHNR, CDR2 FQNEAQ (reference sequence). The V gene end was trimmed by 4 bases and the J gene end by 3 bases; junction bases not matched to a gene: 3. The CDR3 has 15 amino acids.

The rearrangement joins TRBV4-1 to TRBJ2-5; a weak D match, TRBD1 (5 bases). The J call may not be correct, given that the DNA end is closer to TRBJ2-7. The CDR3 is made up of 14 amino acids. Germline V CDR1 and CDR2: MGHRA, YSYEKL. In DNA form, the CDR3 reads TGCGCCAGCAGCTCCCGGACATATTCCTACGAGCAGTACTTC. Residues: CASSSRTYSYEQYF.

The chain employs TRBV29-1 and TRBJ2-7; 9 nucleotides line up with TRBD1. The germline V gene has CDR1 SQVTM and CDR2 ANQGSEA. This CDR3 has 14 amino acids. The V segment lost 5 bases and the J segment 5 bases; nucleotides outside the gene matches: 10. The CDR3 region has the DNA TGCAGCGTTAGGACAGGGGACGCCCTCCACGAGCAGTACTTC. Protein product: CSVRTGDALHEQYF.

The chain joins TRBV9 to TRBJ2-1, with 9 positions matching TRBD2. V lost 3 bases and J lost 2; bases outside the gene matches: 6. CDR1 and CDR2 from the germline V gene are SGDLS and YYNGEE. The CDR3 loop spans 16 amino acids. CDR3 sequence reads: CASSGRTSETYNEQFF. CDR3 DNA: TGTGCCAGCAGCGGAAGGACTAGCGAAACCTACAATGAGCAGTTCTTC.

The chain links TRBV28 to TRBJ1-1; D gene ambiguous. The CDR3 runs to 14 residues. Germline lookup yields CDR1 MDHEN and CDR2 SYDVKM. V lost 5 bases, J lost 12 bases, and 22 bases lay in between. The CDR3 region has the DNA TGTGCCAGCAGTCTTGGGTTTCCGGCCGGTTTATCTTTCTTT. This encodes CASSLGFPAGLSFF.

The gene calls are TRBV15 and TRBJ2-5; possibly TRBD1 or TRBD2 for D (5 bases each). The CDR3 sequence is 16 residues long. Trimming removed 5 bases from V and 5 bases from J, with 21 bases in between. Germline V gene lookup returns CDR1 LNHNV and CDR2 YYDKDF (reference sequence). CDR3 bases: TGTGCCACCAGCGCCCGACGGGACGGAGAGGGGGAGACCCAGTACTTC. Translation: CATSARRDGEGETQYF.

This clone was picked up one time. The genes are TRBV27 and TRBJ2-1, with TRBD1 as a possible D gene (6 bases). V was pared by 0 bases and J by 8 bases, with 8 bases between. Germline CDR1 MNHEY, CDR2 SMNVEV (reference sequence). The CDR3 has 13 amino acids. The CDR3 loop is CASSLSGGYEQFF. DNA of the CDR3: TGTGCCAGCAGTTTATCAGGGGGTTATGAGCAGTTCTTC.

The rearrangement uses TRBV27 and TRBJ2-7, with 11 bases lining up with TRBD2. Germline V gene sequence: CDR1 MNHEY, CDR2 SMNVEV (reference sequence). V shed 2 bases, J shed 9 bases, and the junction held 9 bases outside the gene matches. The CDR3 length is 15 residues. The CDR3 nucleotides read TGTGCCAGCAGTTTAGCGACTAGCGGGACCCCAGTGCAGTACTTC. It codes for CASSLATSGTPVQYF.

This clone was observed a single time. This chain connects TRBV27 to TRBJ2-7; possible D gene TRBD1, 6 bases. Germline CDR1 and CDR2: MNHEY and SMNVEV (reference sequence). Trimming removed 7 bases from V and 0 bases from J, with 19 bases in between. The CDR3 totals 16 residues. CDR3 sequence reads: CASTRSVGQLSYEQYF. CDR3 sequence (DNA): TGTGCCAGCACCCGAAGCGTCGGACAGCTCTCCTACGAGCAGTACTTC.

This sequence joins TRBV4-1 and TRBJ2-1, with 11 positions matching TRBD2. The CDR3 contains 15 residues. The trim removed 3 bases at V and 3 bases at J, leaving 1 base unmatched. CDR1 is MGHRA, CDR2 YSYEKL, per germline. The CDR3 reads CASSHTSGGYNEQFF. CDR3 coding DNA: TGCGCCAGCAGCCATACTAGCGGGGGCTACAATGAGCAGTTCTTC.

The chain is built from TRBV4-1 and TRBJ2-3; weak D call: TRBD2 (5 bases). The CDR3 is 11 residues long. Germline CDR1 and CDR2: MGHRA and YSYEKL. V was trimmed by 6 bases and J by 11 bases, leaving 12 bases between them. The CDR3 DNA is TGCGCCAGCAGTTCAGCGGTGATGCAGTATTTT. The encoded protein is CASSSAVMQYF.

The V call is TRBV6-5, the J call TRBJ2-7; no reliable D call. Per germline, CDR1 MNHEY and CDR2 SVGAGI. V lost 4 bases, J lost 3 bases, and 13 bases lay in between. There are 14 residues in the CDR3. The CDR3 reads CASSLENPNYEQYF. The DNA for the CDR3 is TGTGCCAGCAGTTTGGAGAACCCAAACTACGAGCAGTACTTC.

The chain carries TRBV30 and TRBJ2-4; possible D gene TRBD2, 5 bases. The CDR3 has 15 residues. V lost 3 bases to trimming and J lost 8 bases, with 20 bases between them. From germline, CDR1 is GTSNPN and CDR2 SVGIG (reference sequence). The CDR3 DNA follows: TGTGCCTGGAGCGCCCGGGATACAGAAAGACACATTCAGTACTTC. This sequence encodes CAWSARDTERHIQYF.

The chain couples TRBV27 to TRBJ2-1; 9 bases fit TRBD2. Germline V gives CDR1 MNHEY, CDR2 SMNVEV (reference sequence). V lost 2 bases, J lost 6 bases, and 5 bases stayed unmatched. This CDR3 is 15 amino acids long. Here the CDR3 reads CASSLRAGGFNEQFF. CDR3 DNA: TGTGCCAGCAGTTTAAGAGCGGGAGGTTTCAATGAGCAGTTCTTC.

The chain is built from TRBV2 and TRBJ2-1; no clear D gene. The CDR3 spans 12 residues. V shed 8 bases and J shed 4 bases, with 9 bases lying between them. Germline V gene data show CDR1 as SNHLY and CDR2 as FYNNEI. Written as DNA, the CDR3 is TGTGCCAGCGGCCCCCCTTACAATGAGCAGTTCTTC. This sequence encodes CASGPPYNEQFF. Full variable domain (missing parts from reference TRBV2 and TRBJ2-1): EPEVTQTPSHQVTQMGQEVILRCVPISNHLYFYWYRQILGQKVEFLVSFYNNEISEKSEIFDDQFSVERPDGSNFTLKIRSTKLEDSAMYFCASGPPYNEQFFGPGTRLTVL.

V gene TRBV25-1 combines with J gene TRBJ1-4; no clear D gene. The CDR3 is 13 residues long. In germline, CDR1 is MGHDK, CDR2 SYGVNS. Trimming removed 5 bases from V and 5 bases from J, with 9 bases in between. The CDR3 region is CASSPSGNEKLFF. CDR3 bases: TGTGCCAGCAGTCCCAGCGGCAATGAAAAACTGTTTTTT. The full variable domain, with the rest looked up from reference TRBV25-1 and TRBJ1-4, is EADIYQTPRYLVIGTGKKITLECSQTMGHDKMYWYQQDPGMELHLIHYSYGVNSTEKGDLSSESTVSRIRTEHFPLTLESARPSHTSQYLCASSPSGNEKLFFGSGTQLSVL.